Listed here is a single T cell receptor beta chain. Its antigen is not known. This CDR3 region has 15 residues. J gave up 2 bases and V 5 bases, and 6 bases lay outside the gene matches. Germline values: CDR1 SGHRS, CDR2 YFSETQ. The PCR employed 60 Vbeta primers together with 13 Jbeta primers. Sequencing used immunoSEQ multiplex PCR; TCRdb keeps in-frame clones, though not all of them. Of under 170,000 clones in the sample, about 85% were seen once. This entry belongs to a study of cytomegalovirus exposure and HLA in healthy donors. Study at large: From HLA-typed donors, an early data release held tens of millions of unique TCRs. Falling in the Caucasian-associated ancestry cluster were 65% to 90% of under 450 genotyped donors. Study findings and constraints: As immune exposure information, only CMV serostatus was available. In a later analysis, DRB1 alleles had the most associated TCRs; HLA-C alleles the fewest.

Sequencing input: PBMCs. V and J are TRBV5-1 and TRBJ2-1; 8 nucleotides agree with TRBD1. This clonotype was obtained from a human donor in good health. CDR3 residues: CASRFDRGPYNEQFF. The CDR3 DNA reads as TGCGCCAGCAGATTCGACAGGGGTCCCTACAATGAGCAGTTCTTC.